Here is one T cell receptor beta chain with its context. Its cognate antigen is unknown. Sequencing relied on immunoSEQ assay v3.0, run at survey level. Repertoires were generated with immunoSEQ multiplex PCR, while TCRdb's copy carries only in-frame clones and drops some. The sample yields about 26,000 clones, more than 85% seen once. This specimen comes from a study of long-term antiretroviral therapy in people with HIV. Across the whole study: It was about a decade after the earliest samples that the 2015 immediate-ART recommendation appeared.

General study results and limits: Viral resistance, ART adherence and therapy changes all lacked available data.

This CDR3 has 18 residues. V dropped 0 bases and J dropped 2 bases, with 19 bases sitting between them. Germline V lookup: CDR1 SGHRS, CDR2 YFSETQ. V and J are TRBV5-1 and TRBJ2-3; no firm D call. This receptor was taken from a man aged 40-55 years with HIV. The specimen comprised unsorted PBMCs, sampled 2.7 years after starting antiretroviral therapy. CDR3 amino acids: CASSLARQIAPNTDTQYF. The CDR3, as DNA: TGCGCCAGCAGCTTGGCCAGACAAATCGCCCCCAACACAGATACGCAGTATTTT. Combining the CDR3 with reference TRBV5-1 and TRBJ2-3 gives the whole variable domain KAGVTQTPRYLIKTRGQQVTLSCSPISGHRSVSWYQQTPGQGLQFLFEYFSETQRNKGNFPGRFSGRQFSNSRSEMNVSTLELGDSALYLCASSLARQIAPNTDTQYFGPGTRLTVL.